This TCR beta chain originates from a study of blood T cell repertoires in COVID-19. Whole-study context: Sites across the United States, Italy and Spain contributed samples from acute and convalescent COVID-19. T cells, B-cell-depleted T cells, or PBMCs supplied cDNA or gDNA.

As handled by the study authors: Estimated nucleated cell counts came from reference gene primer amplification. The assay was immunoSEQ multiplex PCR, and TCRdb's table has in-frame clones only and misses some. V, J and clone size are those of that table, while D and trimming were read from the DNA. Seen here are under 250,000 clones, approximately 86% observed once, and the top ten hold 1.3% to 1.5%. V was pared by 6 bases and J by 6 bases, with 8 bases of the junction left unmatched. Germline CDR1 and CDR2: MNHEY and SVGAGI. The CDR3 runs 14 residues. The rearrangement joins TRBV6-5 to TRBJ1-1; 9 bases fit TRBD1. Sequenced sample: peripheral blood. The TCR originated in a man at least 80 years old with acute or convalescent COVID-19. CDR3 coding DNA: TGTGCCAGCAGCCGAATGACAGGGGGGGCTGAAGCTTTCTTT. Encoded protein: CASSRMTGGAEAFF.